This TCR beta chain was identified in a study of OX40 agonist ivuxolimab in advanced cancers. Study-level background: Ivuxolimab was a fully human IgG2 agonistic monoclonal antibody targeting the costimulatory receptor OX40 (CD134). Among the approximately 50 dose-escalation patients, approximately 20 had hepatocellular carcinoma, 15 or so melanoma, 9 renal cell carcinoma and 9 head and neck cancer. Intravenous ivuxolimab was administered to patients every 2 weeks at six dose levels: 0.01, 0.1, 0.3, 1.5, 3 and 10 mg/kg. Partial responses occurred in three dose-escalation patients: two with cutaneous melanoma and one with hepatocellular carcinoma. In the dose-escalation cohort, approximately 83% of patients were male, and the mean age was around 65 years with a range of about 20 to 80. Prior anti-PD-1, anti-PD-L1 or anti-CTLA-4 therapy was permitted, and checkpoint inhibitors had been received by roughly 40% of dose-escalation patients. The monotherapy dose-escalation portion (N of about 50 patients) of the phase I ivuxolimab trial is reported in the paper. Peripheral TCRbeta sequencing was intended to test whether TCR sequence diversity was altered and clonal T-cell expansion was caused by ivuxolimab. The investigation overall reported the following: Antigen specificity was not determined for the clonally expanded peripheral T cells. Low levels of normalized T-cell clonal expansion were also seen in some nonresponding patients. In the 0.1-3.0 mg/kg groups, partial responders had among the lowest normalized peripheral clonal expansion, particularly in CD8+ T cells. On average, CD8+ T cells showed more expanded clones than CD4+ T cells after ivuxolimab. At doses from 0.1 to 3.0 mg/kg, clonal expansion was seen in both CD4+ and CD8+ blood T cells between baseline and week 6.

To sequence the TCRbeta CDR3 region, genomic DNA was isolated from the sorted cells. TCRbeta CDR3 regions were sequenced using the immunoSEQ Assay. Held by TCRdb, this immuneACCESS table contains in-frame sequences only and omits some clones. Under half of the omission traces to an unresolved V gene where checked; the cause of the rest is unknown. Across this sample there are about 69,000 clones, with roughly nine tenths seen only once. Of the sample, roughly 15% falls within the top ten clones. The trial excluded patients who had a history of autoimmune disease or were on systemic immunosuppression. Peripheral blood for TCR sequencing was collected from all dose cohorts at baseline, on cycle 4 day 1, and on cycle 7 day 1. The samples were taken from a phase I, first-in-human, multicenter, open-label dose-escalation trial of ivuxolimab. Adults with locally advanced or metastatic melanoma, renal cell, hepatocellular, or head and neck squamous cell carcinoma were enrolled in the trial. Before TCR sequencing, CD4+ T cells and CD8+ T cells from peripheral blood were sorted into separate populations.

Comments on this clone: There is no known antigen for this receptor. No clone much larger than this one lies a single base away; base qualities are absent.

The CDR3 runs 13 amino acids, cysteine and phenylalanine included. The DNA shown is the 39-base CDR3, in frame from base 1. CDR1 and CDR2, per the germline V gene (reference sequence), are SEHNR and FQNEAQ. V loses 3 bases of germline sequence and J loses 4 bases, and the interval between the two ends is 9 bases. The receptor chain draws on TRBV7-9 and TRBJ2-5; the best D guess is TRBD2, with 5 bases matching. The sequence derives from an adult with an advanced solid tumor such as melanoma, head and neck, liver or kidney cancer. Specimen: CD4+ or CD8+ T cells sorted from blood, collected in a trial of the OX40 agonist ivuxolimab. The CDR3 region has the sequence CASSFEGGETQYF. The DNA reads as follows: TGTGCCAGCAGCTTCGAGGGCGGAGAGACCCAGTACTTC.